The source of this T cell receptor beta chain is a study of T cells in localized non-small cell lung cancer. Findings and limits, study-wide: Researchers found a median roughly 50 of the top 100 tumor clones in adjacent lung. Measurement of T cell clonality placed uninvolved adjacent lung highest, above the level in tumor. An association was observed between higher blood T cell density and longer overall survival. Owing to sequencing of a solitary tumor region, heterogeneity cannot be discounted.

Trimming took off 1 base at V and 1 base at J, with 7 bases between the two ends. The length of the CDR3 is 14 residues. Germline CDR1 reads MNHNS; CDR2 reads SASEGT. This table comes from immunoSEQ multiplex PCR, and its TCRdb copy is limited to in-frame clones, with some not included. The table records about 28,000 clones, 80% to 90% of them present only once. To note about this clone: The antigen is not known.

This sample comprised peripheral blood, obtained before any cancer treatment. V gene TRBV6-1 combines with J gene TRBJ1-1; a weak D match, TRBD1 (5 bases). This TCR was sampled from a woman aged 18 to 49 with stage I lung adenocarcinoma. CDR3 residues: CASSEGGWNTEAFF. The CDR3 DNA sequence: TGTGCCAGCAGTGAAGGGGGGTGGAACACTGAAGCTTTCTTT.